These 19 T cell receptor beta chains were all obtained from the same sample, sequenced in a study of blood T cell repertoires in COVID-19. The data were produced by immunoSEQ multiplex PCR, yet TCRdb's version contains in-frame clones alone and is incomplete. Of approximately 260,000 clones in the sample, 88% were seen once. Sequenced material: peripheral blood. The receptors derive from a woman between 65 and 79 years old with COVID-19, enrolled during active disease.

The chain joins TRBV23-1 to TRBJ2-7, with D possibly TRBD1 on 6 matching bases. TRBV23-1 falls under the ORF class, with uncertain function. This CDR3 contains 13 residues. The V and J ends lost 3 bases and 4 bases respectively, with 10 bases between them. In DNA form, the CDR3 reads TGCGCCAGCAGTCATGGGGGCGGATACGAGCAGTACTTC. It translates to CASSHGGGYEQYF.

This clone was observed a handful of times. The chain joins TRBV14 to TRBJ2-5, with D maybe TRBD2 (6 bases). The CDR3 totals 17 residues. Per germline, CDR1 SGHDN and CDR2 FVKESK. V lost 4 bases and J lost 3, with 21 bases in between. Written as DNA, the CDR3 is TGTGCCAGCAGCCCTACCTGGGGGGTTGGTGACAAAGAGACCCAGTACTTC. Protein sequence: CASSPTWGVGDKETQYF.

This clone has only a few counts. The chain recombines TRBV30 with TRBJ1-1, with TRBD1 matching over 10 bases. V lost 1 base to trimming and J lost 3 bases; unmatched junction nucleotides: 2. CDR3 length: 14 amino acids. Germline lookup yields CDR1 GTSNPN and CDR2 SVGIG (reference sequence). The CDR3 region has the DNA TGTGCCTGGAGTGGGACAGGGGGATACACTGAAGCTTTCTTT. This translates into CAWSGTGGYTEAFF.

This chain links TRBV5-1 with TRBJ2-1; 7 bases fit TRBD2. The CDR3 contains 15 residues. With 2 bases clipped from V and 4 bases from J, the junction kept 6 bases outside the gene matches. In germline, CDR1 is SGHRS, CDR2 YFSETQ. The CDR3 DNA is TGCGCCAGCAGCTTTGAGCGGGAAGTGTACAATGAGCAGTTCTTC. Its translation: CASSFEREVYNEQFF.

CDR3 in amino acids: CASSTTGVSNSPLHF. The CDR3 bases are TGTGCCAGCAGTACAACAGGGGTCTCTAATTCACCCCTCCACTTT. The chain is built from TRBV6-5 and TRBJ1-6, with 7 bases lining up with TRBD1. Germline assignment: CDR1 MNHEY and CDR2 SVGAGI. This CDR3 spans 15 amino acids. V trimming: 5 bases; J trimming: 6 bases; junction bases outside the gene matches: 7.

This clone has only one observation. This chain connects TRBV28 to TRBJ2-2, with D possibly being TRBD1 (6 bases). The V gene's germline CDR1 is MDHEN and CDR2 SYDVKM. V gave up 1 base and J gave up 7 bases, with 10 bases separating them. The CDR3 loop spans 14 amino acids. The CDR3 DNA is TGTGCCAGCAGTTTATCAGGGGCAAACGGGGAGCTGTTTTTT. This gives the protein CASSLSGANGELFF.

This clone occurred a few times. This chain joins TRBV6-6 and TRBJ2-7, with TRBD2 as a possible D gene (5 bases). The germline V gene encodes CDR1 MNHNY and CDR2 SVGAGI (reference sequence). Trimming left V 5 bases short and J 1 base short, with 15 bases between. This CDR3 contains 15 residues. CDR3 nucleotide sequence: TGTGCCAGCAGTGCCCGAGGACTCGGTTCCTACGAGCAGTACTTC. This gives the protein CASSARGLGSYEQYF.

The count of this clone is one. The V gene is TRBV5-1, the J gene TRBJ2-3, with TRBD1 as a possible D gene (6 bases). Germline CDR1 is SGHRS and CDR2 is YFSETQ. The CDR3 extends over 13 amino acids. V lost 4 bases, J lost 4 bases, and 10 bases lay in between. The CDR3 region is CASSQQGSDTQYF. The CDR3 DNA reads TGCGCCAGCAGCCAACAGGGTTCAGATACGCAGTATTTT.

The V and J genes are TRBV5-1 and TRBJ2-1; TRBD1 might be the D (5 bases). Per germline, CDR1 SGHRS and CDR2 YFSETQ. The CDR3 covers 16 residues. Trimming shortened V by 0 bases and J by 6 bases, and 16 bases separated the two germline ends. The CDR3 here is CASSLAVGPSANEQFF. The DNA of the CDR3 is TGCGCCAGCAGCTTGGCGGTGGGGCCTTCGGCCAATGAGCAGTTCTTC.

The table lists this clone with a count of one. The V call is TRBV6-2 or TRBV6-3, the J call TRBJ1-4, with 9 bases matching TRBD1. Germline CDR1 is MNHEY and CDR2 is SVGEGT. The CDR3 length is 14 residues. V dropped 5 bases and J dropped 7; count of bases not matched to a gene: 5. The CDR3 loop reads CASSPGTGFEKLFF. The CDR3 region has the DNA TGTGCCAGCAGTCCCGGGACAGGGTTTGAAAAACTGTTTTTT.

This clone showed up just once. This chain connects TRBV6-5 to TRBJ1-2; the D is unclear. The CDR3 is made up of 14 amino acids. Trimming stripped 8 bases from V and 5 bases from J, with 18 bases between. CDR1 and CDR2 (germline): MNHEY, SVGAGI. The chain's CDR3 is CASQRGFGEYGYTF. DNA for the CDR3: TGTGCCAGCCAAAGAGGATTTGGCGAATATGGCTACACCTTC.

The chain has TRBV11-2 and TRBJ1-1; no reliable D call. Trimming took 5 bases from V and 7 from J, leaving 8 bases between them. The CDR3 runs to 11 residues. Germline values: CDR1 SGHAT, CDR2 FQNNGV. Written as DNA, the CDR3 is TGTGCCAGCAGCCAACAGATTGAAGCTTTCTTT. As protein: CASSQQIEAFF.

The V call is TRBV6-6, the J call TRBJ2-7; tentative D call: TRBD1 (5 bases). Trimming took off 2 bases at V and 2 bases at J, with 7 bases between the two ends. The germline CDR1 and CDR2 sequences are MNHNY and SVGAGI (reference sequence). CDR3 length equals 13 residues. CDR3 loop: CASSYDSPYEQYF. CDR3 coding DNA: TGTGCCAGCAGTTACGACAGTCCCTACGAGCAGTACTTC.

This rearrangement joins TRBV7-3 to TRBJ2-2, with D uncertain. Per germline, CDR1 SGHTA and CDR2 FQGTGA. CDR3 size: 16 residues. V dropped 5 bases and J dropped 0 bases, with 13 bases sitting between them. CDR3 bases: TGTGCCAGCAGCCCAAACAGTTCGCCGAACACCGGGGAGCTGTTTTTT. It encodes CASSPNSSPNTGELFF.

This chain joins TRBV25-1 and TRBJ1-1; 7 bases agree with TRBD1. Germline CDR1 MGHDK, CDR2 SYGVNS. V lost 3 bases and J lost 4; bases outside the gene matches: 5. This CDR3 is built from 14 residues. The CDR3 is CASSDGDRVTEAFF. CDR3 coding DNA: TGTGCCAGCAGTGATGGCGACAGGGTCACTGAAGCTTTCTTT.

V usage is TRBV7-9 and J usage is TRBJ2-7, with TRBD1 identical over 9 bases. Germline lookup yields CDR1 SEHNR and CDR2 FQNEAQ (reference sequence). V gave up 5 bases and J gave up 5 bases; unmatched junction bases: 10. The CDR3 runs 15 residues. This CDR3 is CASSQPGTGYDEQYF. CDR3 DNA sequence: TGTGCCAGCAGCCAACCCGGGACAGGGTACGACGAGCAGTACTTC. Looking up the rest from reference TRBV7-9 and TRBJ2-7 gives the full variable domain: DTGVSQNPRHKITKRGQNVTFRCDPISEHNRLYWYRQTLGQGPEFLTYFQNEAQLEKSRLLSDRFSAERPKGSFSTLEIQRTEQGDSAMYLCASSQPGTGYDEQYFGPGTRLTVT.

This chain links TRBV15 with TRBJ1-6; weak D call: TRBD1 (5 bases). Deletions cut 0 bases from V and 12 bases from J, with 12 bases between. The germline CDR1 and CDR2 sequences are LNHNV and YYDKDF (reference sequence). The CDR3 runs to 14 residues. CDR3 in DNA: TGTGCCACCAGCAGAGATCGGGCCGGGGGACCCCTCCACTTT. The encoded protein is CATSRDRAGGPLHF.

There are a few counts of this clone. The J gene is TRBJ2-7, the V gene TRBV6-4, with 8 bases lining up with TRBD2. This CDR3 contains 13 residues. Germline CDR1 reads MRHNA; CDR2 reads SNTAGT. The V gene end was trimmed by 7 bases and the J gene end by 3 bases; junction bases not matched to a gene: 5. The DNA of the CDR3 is TGTGCCAGCATGACTAGCGCAGACTACGAGCAGTACTTC. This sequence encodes CASMTSADYEQYF.

The CDR3, as DNA: TGTGCCAGTAGCGAGGGCGGAGGGCTCCAAGAGACCCAGTACTTC. Protein: CASSEGGGLQETQYF. The gene calls are TRBV19 and TRBJ2-5; possible D gene TRBD2, 6 bases. Germline V gene sequence: CDR1 LNHDA, CDR2 SQIVND (reference sequence). This CDR3 contains 15 residues. Deletions cut 6 bases from V and 1 base from J, with 15 bases between.